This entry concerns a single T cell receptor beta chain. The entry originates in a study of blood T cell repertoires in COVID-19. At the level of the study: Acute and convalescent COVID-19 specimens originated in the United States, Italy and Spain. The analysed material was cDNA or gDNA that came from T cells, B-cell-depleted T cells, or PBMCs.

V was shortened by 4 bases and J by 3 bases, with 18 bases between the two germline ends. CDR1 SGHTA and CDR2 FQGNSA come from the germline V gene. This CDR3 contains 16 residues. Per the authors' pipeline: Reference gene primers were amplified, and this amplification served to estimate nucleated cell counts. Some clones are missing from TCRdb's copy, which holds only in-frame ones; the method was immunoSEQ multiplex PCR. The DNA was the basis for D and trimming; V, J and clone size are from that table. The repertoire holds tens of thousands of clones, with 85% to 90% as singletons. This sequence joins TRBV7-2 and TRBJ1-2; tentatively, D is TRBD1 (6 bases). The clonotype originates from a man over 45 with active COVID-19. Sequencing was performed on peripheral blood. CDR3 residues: CASSSWSTHRDYGYTF. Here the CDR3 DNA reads TGTGCCAGCAGCTCCTGGTCTACGCACAGGGACTATGGCTACACCTTC.